This T cell receptor (beta chain) was obtained from a study of cytomegalovirus exposure and HLA in healthy donors. Study results and limitations: Three chains tied to CMV proved CMV antigen-specific in vitro. The dataset shows that most TCR sequences were rare, while some public TCRs occurred in many donors. Reportedly, cytomegalovirus status was diagnosed with high sensitivity and specificity.

The CDR3 is 13 amino acids. Trimming left V 1 base short and J 5 bases short, with 9 bases between. Germline V gives CDR1 SGHTA, CDR2 FQGNSA. Turning to this clone: Its antigen remains unknown.

Repertoires were generated with immunoSEQ multiplex PCR, while TCRdb's copy carries only in-frame clones and drops some. This repertoire shows more than 110,000 clones, 85% to 90% found once; its top ten account for 7.5% to 8.5%. The TCR sequence derives from a woman between 18 and 29 years old in good health and CMV-seropositive. Sequenced input: PBMCs. This chain uses TRBV7-2 with TRBJ2-7; D is perhaps TRBD2 (5 bases). Written as DNA, the CDR3 is TGTGCCAGCAGCTTAGTCCTAGCTCACGAGCAGTACTTC. As protein: CASSLVLAHEQYF.